This T cell receptor beta chain was sequenced for a study of human T cells and chemical hapten exposure (dated by TCRdb to about 2021). About the full investigation: For sensitization, 2% DPC in acetone was applied to a 2 cm by 2 cm area of upper inner arm skin. Patients additionally received weekly therapeutic DPC doses to the scalp throughout the approximately 22-week study period. Patch testing on the upper back used Finn chambers containing 0.01% DPC, with scoring done after 6 days according to International Contact Dermatitis Research Group standards. The patient cohort, mostly female, included alopecia areata with under or over 50% scalp involvement, alopecia totalis and alopecia universalis. Libraries were combined into a pool for sequencing, and differences in TCR yield between samples came mainly from small differences in library volumes within the pool. The study tracked peripheral blood TCR repertoire changes in vivo during primary and secondary sensitization to the hapten diphenylcyclopropenone (DPC) in alopecia patients. Patient blood was sampled pre-sensitization (week 0) and at 2, 6 and about 24 weeks after DPC sensitization. Roughly 30 alopecia patients provided blood for TCR sequencing at one to four time points (pre-sensitization, 2, 6 and 24 weeks). What the authors observed across the whole study: Repeated subsampling changed both the strength of the expansion versus patch-test correlation and the threshold at which that correlation became significant. The number of TCRs above 1 in 1000 frequency did not change with DPC sensitization; there was no evidence of global repertoire structure alterations. Because every patient had alopecia, a presumed autoimmune disease, the patients' immune response might differ from that of healthy individuals. A positive correlation was found between the number of PT1 expanded TCRs and patch test score, with significance reached at thresholds 8, 16 and 32 but not 4. Expanded TCRs formed significantly more large CDR3 similarity clusters than pre-sensitization or healthy control sets, consistent with antigen-driven responses.

There are 16 amino acids in the CDR3, from cysteine to phenylalanine inclusive. Only the CDR3 part of the read is kept: 48 bases, read in frame from the first base. Per the germline V gene, SGHRS is the CDR1 and YFSETQ is the CDR2. V was cut back by 3 bases and J by 1 base, leaving a gap of 16 bases between them. The protocol used for the library was RACE. Instrument used: NextSeq 500. During library preparation, unique molecular identifiers were attached to individual cDNA molecules so that TCRs could be counted quantitatively and reproducibly. Each blood RNA sample was used to sequence both TCR alpha and TCR beta chains. Turning to the authors' computational methods: The median number of TCRs per sample was 85,000 to 100,000, ranging from roughly 23,224 to 690,600. V, J and CDR3 annotation of the TCR reads was carried out using the Decombinator software suite. To make PS versus PT1 abundance plots, every sample was subsampled to the same number of TCRs (28,000). TCRs were defined as expanded if absent before sensitization and observed at least eight times at the 2-week time point. TCRdb's own reprocessing of the public reads used fastp at Q25 and MiXCR and kept productive beta chains. CDR3 protein sequences are deduplicated, and each keeps its most common genes and DNA. The V and J calls and clone size come from TCRdb's table, not from the authors' own analysis. The sample records some 180,000 distinct CDR3 sequences, approximately 24% of which are singletons. The ten biggest clones cover roughly 2.3% of the sample.

The time point label corresponds to: patch test 3, about 24 weeks after DPC sensitization. The intended sense of this specimen's treatment or condition label: therapeutic diphenylcyclopropenone sensitization with weekly scalp DPC. Blood at each patch-test visit was drawn before the patch test was applied. Patients were eligible if aged 18 to 70, diagnosed with alopecia and judged suitable for DPC therapy, and pregnant patients were excluded. Total RNA was extracted from unfractionated whole blood collected in Tempus Blood RNA tubes. As concerns this clonotype: The antigen it binds to is not known. No quality values exist for individual bases; no much larger clone is one base distant.

The receptor comes from a woman aged 40 to 49 with alopecia areata. Some clones in this sample may be carry-over from other donors' samples. The chain uses TRBV5-1 and TRBJ1-1, and the D gene may be TRBD1, 6 bases matching. This specimen was whole blood, taken in connection with sensitization to the hapten diphenylcyclopropenone (DPC). The DNA reads TGCGCCAGCAGCTATACACCACAGGGACCGAACACTGAAGCTTTCTTT. Translated, this is CASSYTPQGPNTEAFF.